This T cell receptor (beta chain) is drawn from a study of tumor-infiltrating lymphocytes in localized non-small cell lung cancer. For the study at large: From each patient, both tumor and uninvolved lung, non-adjacent to tumor, were sampled. The study, taken as a whole, reports: T-cell fraction did not differ between immunotypes IM1 and IM2. Tumor T-cell fraction from TCR sequencing was not associated with recurrence-free survival (p = 0.61). Not all patients were TCR sequenced, owing to tissue quantity.

This clone was picked up a small number of times. Its specificity is unknown. The same CDR3 arises from other DNA sequences in this sample as well. Profiling relied on immunoSEQ multiplex PCR, and the TCRdb table lists in-frame clones only, not all of them. Among roughly 24,000 clones listed, roughly 63% were seen once. Trimming took off 6 bases at V and 3 bases at J, with 8 bases between the two ends. The CDR3 extends over 11 amino acids. Germline V lookup: CDR1 DFQATT, CDR2 SNEGSKA (reference sequence). The rearrangement uses TRBV20-1 and TRBJ1-1; D remains ambiguous. The TCR comes from a human donor with non-small cell lung cancer. The source material was lung tumor tissue. The CDR3 loop is CSASRDTEAFF. CDR3 DNA sequence: TGCAGTGCAAGCCGGGACACTGAAGCTTTCTTT.